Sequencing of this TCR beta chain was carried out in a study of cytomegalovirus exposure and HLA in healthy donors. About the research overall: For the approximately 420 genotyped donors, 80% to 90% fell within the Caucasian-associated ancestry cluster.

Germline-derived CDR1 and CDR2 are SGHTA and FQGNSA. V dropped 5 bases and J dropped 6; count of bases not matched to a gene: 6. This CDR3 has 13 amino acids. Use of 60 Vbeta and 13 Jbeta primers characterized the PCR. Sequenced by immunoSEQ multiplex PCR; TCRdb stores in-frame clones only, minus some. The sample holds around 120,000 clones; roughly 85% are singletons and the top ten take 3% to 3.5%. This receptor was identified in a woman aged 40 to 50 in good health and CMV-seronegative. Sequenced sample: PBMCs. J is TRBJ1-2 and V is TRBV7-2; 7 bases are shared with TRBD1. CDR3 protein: CASSPSTGDGYTF. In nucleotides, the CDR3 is TGTGCCAGCAGCCCTTCAACAGGGGATGGCTACACCTTC.